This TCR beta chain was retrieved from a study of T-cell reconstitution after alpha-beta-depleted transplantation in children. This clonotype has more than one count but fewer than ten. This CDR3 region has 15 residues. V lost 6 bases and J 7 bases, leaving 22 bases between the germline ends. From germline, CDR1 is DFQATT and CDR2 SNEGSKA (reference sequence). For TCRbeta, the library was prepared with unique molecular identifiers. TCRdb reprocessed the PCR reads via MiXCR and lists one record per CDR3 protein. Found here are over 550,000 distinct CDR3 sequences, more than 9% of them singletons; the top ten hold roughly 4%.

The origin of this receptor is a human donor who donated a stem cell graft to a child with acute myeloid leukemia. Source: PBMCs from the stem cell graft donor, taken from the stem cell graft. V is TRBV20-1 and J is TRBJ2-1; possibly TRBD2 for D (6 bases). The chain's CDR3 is CSALGASAPSNEQFF. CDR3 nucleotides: TGCAGTGCCCTAGGGGCTAGCGCCCCCTCTAATGAGCAGTTCTTC.